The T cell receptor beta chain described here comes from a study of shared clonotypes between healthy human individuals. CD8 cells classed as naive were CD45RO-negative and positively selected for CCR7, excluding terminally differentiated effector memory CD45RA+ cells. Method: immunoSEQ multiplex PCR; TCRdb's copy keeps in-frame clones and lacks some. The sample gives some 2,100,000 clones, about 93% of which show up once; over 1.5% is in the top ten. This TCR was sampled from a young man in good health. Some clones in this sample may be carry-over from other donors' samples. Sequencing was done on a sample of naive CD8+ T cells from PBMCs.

Written as DNA, the CDR3 is TGTGCCAGCAGCCCCAGGGGGGAGAGTGGTGGCTACACCTTC. Protein sequence: CASSPRGESGGYTF. The V gene is TRBV11-2, the J gene TRBJ1-2, with 7 positions matching TRBD1. This CDR3 is built from 14 residues. V trimming: 5 bases; J trimming: 7 bases; junction bases outside the gene matches: 10. The V gene's germline CDR1 is SGHAT and CDR2 FQNNGV.